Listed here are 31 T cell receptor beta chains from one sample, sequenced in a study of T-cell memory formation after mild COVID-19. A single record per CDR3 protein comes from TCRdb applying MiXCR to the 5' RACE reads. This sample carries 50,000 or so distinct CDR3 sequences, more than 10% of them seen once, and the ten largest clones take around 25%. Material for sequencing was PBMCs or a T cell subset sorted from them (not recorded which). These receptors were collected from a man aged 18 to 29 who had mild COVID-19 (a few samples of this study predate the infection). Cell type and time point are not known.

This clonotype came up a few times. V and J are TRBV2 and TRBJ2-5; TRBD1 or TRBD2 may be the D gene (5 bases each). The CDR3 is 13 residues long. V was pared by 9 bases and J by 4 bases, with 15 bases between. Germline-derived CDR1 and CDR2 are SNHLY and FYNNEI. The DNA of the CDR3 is TGTGCCAGTGGGGACCGCCGGCGAGAGACCCAGTACTTC. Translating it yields CASGDRRRETQYF.

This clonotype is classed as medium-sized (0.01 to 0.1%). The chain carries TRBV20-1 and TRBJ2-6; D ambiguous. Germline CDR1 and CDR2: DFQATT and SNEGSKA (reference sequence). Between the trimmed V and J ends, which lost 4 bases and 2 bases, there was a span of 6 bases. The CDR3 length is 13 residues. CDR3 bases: TGCAGTGCTAAGGGCACTGGGGCCAACGTCCTGACTTTC. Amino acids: CSAKGTGANVLTF.

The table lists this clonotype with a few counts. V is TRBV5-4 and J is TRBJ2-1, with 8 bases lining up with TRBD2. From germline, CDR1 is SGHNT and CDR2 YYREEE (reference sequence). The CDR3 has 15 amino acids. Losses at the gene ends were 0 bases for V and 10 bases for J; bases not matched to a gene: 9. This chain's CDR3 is CASSLGTGGPREQFF. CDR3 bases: TGTGCCAGCAGCTTGGGAACGGGGGGGCCACGAGAGCAGTTCTTC.

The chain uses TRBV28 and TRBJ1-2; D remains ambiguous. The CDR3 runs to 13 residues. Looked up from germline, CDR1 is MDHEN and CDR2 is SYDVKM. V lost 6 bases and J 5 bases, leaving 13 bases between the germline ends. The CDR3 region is CASSRSTRYGYTF. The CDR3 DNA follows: TGTGCCAGCAGCCGCTCAACGCGTTATGGCTACACCTTC.

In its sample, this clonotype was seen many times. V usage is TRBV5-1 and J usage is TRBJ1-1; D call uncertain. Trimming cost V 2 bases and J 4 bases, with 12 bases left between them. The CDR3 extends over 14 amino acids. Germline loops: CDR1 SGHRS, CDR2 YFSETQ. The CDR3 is CASSFQGTSTEAFF. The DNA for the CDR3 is TGCGCCAGCAGCTTTCAAGGTACGAGCACTGAAGCTTTCTTT.

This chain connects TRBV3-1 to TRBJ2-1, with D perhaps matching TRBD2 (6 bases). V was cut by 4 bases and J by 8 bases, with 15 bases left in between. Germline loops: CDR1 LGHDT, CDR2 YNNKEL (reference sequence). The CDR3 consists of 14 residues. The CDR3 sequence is CASSPRRGSYEQFF. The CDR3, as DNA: TGTGCCAGCAGCCCCCGCCGGGGGAGCTATGAGCAGTTCTTC.

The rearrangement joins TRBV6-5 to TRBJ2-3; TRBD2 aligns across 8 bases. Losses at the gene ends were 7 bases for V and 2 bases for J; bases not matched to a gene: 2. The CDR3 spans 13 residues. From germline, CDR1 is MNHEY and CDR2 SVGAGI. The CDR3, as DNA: TGTGCCAGCAAGCGGGGGTCCACAGATACGCAGTATTTT. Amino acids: CASKRGSTDTQYF.

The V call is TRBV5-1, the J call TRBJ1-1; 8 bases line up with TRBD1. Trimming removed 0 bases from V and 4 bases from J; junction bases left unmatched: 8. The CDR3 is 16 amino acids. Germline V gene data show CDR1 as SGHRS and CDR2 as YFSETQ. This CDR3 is CASSLGDRPKGTEAFF. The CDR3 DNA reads TGCGCCAGCAGCTTGGGGGACAGGCCAAAGGGCACTGAAGCTTTCTTT.

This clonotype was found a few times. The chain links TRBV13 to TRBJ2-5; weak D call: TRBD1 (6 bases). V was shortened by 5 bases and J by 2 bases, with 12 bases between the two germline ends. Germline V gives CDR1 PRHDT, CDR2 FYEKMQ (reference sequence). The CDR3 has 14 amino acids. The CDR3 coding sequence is TGTGCCAGCAGCACGTGGACAGTACAAGAGACCCAGTACTTC. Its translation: CASSTWTVQETQYF.

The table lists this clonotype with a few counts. CDR3: CASSGAYNEQFF. CDR3 DNA: TGTGCCAGTTCAGGGGCCTACAATGAGCAGTTCTTC. The chain joins TRBV6-5 to TRBJ2-1, with a possible D match to TRBD1 (6 bases). The CDR3 contains 12 residues. Trimming took off 9 bases at V and 2 bases at J, with 8 bases between the two ends. Germline CDR1 MNHEY, CDR2 SVGAGI.

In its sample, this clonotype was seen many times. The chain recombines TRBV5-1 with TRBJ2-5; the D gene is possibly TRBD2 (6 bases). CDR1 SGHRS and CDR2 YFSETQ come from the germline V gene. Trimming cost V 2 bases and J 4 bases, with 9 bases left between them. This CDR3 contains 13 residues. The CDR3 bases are TGCGCCAGCAGCTTTTGGGGAGGAGAGACCCAGTACTTC. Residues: CASSFWGGETQYF.

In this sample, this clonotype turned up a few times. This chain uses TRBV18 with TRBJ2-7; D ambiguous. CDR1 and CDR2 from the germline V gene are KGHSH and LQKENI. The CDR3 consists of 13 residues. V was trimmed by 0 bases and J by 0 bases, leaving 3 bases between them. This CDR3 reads CASSPPSSYEQYV. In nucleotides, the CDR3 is TGTGCCAGCTCACCACCGAGCTCCTACGAGCAGTACGTC.

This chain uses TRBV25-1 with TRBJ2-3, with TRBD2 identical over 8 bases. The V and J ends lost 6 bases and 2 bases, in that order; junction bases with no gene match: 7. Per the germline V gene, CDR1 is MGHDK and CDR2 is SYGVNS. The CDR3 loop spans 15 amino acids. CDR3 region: CASSIGGGFTDTQYF. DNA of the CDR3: TGTGCCAGCAGCATCGGCGGGGGGTTCACAGATACGCAGTATTTT.

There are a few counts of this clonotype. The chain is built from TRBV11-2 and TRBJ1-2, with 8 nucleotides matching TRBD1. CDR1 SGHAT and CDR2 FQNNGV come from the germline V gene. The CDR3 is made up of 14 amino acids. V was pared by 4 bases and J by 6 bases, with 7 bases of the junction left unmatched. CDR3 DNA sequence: TGTGCCAGCAGCTGGAGCACAGGGGGTAATGGCTACACCTTC. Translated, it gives CASSWSTGGNGYTF.

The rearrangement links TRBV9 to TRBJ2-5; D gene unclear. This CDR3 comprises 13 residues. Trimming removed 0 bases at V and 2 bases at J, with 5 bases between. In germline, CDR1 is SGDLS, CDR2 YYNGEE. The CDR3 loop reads CASSVAAQETQYF. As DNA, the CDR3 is TGTGCCAGCAGCGTAGCGGCTCAAGAGACCCAGTACTTC.

For the CDR3, the DNA is TGCGCCAGCAGCTTGTCGGCGGAGAACACTGAAGCTTTCTTT. Its translation is CASSLSAENTEAFF. V and J are TRBV5-1 and TRBJ1-1; the D is unclear. CDR3 length equals 14 residues. Germline loops: CDR1 SGHRS, CDR2 YFSETQ. V was clipped by 1 base and J by 1 base, with 8 bases between them.

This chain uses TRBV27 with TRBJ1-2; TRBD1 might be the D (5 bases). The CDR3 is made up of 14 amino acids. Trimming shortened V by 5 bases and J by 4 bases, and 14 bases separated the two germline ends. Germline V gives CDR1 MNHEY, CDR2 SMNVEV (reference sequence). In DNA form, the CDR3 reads TGTGCCAGCAGTCTCCATCGGGGCTCCTATGGCTACACCTTC. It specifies CASSLHRGSYGYTF.

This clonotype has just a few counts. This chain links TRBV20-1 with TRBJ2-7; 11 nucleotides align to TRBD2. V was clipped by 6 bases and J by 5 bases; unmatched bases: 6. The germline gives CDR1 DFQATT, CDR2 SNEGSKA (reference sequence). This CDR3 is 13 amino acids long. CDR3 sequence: CSATHSGGDEQYF. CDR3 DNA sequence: TGCAGTGCGACCCATAGCGGGGGGGACGAGCAGTACTTC.

The chain's CDR3 is CASSSGTGDLYGYTF. CDR3 nucleotide sequence: TGTGCCAGTAGTTCCGGGACAGGGGATTTGTATGGCTACACCTTC. The rearrangement uses TRBV19 and TRBJ1-2, with 10 bases fitting TRBD1. Trimming removed 5 bases from V and 5 bases from J; junction bases left unmatched: 8. Germline V CDR1 and CDR2: LNHDA, SQIVND (reference sequence). CDR3 length equals 15 residues.

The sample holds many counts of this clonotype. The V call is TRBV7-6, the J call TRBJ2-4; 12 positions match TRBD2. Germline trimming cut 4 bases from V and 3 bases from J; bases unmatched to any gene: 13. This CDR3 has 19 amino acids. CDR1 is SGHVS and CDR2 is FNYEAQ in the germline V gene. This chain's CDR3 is CASSSRLTSGGLNKNIQYF. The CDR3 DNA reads TGTGCCAGCAGCTCCAGATTGACTAGCGGGGGCCTAAACAAAAACATTCAGTACTTC.

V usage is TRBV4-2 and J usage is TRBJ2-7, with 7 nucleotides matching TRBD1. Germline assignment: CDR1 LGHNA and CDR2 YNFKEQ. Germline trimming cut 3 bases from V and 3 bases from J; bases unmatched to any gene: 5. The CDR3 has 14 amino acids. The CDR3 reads CASSQARQGYEQYF. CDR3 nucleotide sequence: TGTGCCAGCAGCCAGGCCAGACAGGGCTACGAGCAGTACTTC.

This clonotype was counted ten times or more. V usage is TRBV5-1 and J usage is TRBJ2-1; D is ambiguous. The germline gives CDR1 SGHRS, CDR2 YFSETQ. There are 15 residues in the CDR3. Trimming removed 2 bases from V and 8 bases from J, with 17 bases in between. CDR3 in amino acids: CASSFAIAGHDEQFF. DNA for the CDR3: TGCGCCAGCAGCTTTGCGATTGCAGGTCACGATGAGCAGTTCTTC.

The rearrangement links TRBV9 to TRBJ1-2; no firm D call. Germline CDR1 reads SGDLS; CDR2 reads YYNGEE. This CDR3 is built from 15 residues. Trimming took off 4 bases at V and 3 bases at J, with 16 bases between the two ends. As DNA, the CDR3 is TGTGCCAGCAGCCTTCGAGGGTCTCGGGACTATGGCTACACCTTC. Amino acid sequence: CASSLRGSRDYGYTF. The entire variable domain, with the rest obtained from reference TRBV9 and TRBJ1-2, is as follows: DSGVTQTPKHLITATGQRVTLRCSPRSGDLSVYWYQQSLDQGLQFLIQYYNGEERAKGNILERFSAQQFPDLHSELNLSSLELGDSALYFCASSLRGSRDYGYTFGSGTRLTVV.

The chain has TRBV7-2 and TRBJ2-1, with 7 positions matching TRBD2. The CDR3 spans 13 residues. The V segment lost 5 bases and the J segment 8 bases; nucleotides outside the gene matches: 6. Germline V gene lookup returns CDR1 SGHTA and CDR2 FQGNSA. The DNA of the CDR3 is TGTGCCAGCAGCACAAGCGGGGTCTATGAGCAGTTCTTC. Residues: CASSTSGVYEQFF.

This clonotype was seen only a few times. CDR3 in amino acids: CASKRDVHNEKLFF. DNA for the CDR3: TGTGCCAGCAAACGGGACGTACATAATGAAAAACTGTTTTTT. The chain joins TRBV2 to TRBJ1-4; tentative D call: TRBD1 (5 bases). The CDR3 is 14 amino acids. V dropped 7 bases and J dropped 4 bases, with 13 bases sitting between them. Germline CDR1 and CDR2: SNHLY and FYNNEI.

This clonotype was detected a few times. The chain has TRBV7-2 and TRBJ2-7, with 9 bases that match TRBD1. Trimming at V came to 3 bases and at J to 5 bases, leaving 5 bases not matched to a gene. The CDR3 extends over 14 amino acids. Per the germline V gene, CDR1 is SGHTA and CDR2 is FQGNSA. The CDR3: CASSFGTGNDEQYF. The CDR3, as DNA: TGTGCCAGCAGCTTCGGGACAGGGAACGACGAGCAGTACTTC.

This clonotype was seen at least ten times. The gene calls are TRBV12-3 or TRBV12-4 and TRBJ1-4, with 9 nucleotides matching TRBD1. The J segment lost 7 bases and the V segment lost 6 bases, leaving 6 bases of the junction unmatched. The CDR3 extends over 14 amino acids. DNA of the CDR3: TGTGCCAGCAGGATCGGGACAGGGCGTGAAAAACTGTTTTTT. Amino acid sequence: CASRIGTGREKLFF.

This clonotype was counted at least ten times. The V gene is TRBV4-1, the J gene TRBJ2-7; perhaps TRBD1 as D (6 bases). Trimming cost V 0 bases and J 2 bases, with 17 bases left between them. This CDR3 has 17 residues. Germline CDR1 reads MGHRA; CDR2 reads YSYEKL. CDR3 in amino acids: CASSQDSGQSWPYEQYF. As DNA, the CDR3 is TGCGCCAGCAGCCAAGATTCCGGACAGTCCTGGCCCTACGAGCAGTACTTC.

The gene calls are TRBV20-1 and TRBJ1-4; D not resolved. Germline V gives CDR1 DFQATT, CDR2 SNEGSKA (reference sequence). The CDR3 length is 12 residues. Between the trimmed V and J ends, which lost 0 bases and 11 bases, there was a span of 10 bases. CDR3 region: CSARDRRAKLFF. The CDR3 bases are TGCAGTGCTAGAGATAGAAGGGCGAAACTGTTTTTT.

As DNA, the CDR3 is TGCAGTGCGCGACAGGGGACGGAGACCCAGTACTTC. This codes for CSARQGTETQYF. The rearrangement uses TRBV20-1 and TRBJ2-5; 8 nucleotides match TRBD1. CDR3 size: 12 residues. Germline CDR1 DFQATT, CDR2 SNEGSKA (reference sequence). V gave up 6 bases and J gave up 5 bases; unmatched junction bases: 5.

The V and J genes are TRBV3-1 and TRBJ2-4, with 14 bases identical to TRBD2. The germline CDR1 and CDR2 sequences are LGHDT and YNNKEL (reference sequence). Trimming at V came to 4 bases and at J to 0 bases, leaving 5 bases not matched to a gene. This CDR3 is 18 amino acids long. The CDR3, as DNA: TGTGCCAGCAGCCCGGGACTAGCGGGGGAGCTAGCCAAAAACATTCAGTACTTC. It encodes CASSPGLAGELAKNIQYF.